These T cell receptor beta chains were read from a single sample in a study of blood T cell repertoires in COVID-19. TCRdb keeps only in-frame clones here, not all; method: immunoSEQ multiplex PCR. The profile shows tens of thousands of clones, around nine tenths of them singletons. Specimen: peripheral blood. These receptors all come from a human donor in a cohort sampled during active COVID-19. CDR3s leave out the opening cysteine and the closing phenylalanine or tryptophan.

CDR3aa | j_gene | v_gene
ASSLDATSGTTDTQY | TRBJ2-3 | TRBV9
ATSSRDSPTDTQY | TRBJ2-3 | TRBV15
ASSETARGGSTGELF | TRBJ2-2 | TRBV2
ASSQDGGRVSPLH | TRBJ1-6 | TRBV4-3
ASSRQGAMDEQY | TRBJ2-7 | TRBV2
ASSSRGRNSPLH | TRBJ1-6 | TRBV27
ASSFGIVGTGVDEQY | TRBJ2-7 | TRBV5-1
ASSSVEGARGYT | TRBJ1-2 | TRBV21-1
ASSQDADPGGETQY | TRBJ2-5 | TRBV3-1/TRBV3-2
ASRRQGWAMGYGYT | TRBJ1-2 | TRBV2
ASSPPGGPQNNEQF | TRBJ2-1 | TRBV28
AWRAVDSWYEQY | TRBJ2-7 | TRBV30
ASSLGGRGETQY | TRBJ2-5 | TRBV5-4
ASSVAPGTHYEQY | TRBJ2-7 | TRBV9
ASSVGQGQNEQF | TRBJ2-1 | TRBV9
ASSQGDRGYNEQF | TRBJ2-1 | TRBV4-3
ACTGTGGDRAYGYT | TRBJ1-2 | TRBV30
ASTSGQSYEQY | TRBJ2-7 | TRBV5-1
ASSYSRAGRYNEQF | TRBJ2-1 | TRBV6-2/TRBV6-3
ATSGSTVNEQF | TRBJ2-1 | TRBV15
ASSLGTAGEKLF | TRBJ1-4 | TRBV5-5
ASSLTGAQGGELF | TRBJ2-2 | TRBV6-5
ASSFPEAGVSYEQY | TRBJ2-7 | TRBV7-2
ASSVVMTSGTDTQY | TRBJ2-3 | TRBV9
ASSQAPGVYAEAF | TRBJ1-1 | TRBV3-1/TRBV3-2
ASSVGDSLTYEQY | TRBJ2-7 | TRBV9
ASRMTGSNQPQH | TRBJ1-5 | TRBV11-2